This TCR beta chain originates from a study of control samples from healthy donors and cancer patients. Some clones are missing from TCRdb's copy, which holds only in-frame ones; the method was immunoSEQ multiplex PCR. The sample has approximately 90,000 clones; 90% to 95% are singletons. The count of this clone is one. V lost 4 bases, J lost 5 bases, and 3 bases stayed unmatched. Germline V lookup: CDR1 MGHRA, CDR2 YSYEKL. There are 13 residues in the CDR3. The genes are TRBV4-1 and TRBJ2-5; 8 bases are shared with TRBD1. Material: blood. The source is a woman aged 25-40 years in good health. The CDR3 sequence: CASSLTGGETQYF. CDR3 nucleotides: TGCGCCAGCAGCCTTACAGGGGGGGAGACCCAGTACTTC.